This TCR beta chain was recovered during a study of T cell changes during pregnancy in multiple sclerosis (dated by TCRdb to between 2019 and 2020). About the investigation overall: The study looked at changes in the T cell repertoire across pregnancy in women with multiple sclerosis.

Trimmed from V: 6 bases; trimmed from J: 2 bases; junction bases lacking a gene match: 3. Counted from cysteine to phenylalanine, this CDR3 has 12 amino acids. Solely the CDR3 DNA is kept, with 36 bases framed from the first base. CDR1 SQVTM and CDR2 ANQGSEA were looked up in the germline V gene. About this clone: Its antigen target is currently unknown. Within one base of it there is no much larger clone, and no base qualities were kept.

The library was built by means of the immunoSEQ multiplex PCR assay. TCRdb obtained this table from immuneACCESS and retained in-frame rearrangements with V and J assigned. These tables miss some clones; where compared with another copy, unresolved V genes account for less than half of the shortfall, and the remainder is unexplained. Counted in this sample were over 60,000 clones; around 90% of them appeared once. The ten largest account for about 0.31% of the sample. Source: CD4+ T cells from peripheral blood mononuclear cells, taken in the third trimester of pregnancy. The receptor was isolated from a female donor in good health, enrolled as a control in a pregnancy study. Recombination connected TRBV29-1 to TRBJ1-2, and 7 junctional nucleotides match TRBD1. The DNA sequence is given as TGCAGCGTCGTACAGGGGAACTATGGCTACACCTTC. Its protein reads: CSVVQGNYGYTF.